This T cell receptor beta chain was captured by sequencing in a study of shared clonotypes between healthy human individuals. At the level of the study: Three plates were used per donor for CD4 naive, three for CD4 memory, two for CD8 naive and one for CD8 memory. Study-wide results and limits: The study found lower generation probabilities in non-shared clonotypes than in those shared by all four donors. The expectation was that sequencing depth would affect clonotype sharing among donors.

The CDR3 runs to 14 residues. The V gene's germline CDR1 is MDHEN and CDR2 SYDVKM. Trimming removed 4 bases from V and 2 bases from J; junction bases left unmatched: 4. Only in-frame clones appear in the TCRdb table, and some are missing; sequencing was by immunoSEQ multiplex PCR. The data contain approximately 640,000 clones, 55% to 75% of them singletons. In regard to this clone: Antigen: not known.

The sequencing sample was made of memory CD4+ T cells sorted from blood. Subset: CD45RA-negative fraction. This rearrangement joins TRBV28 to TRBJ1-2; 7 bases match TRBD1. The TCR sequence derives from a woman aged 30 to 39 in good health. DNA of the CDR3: TGTGCCAGCAGTTCGCAGGGGGAAAACTATGGCTACACCTTC. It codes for CASSSQGENYGYTF.